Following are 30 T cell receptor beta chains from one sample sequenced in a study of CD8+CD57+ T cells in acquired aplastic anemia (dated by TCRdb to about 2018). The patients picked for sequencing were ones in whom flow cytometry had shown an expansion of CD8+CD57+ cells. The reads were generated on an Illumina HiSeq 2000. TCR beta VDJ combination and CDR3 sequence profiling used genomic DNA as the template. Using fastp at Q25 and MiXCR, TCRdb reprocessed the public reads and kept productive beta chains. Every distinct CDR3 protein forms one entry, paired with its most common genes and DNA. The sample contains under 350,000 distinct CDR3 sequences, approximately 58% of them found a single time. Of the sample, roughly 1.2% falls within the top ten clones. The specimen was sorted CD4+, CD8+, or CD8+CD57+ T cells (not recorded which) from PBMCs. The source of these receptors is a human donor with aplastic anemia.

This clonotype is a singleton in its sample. For the CDR3, the DNA is TGTGCCAGCAGTGAAATGGTAGCGGCGTCCTACGAGCAGTACTTC. It is translated as CASSEMVAASYEQYF. The rearrangement joins TRBV2 to TRBJ2-7; D might be TRBD2 (6 bases). The CDR3 contains 15 residues. CDR1 is SNHLY, CDR2 FYNNEI, per germline. Trimming removed 2 bases at V and 1 base at J, with 12 bases between.

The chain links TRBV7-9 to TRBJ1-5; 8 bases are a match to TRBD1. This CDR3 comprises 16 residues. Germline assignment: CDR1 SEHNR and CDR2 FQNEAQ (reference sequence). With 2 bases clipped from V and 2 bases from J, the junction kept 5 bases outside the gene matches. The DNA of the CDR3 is TGTGCCAGCAGCTTATTCGAGACAGGGGGCAATCAGCCCCAGCATTTT. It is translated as CASSLFETGGNQPQHF. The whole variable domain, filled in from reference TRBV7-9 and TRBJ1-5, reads DTGVSQNPRHKITKRGQNVTFRCDPISEHNRLYWYRQTLGQGPEFLTYFQNEAQLEKSRLLSDRFSAERPKGSFSTLEIQRTEQGDSAMYLCASSLFETGGNQPQHFGDGTRLSIL.

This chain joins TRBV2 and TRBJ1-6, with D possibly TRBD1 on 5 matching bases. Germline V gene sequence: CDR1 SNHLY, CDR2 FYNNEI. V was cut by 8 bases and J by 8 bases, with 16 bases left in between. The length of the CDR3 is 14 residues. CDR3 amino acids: CASVGQGRHSPLHF. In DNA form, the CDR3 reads TGTGCCAGCGTCGGGCAGGGAAGACATTCACCCCTCCACTTT.

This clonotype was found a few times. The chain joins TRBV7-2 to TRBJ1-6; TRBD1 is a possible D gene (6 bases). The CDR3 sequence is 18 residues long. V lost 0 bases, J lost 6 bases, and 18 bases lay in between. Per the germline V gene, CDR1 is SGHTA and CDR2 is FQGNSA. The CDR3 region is CASSLAGLRGALNSPLHF. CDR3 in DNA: TGTGCCAGCAGCTTAGCGGGGCTGAGGGGGGCGCTTAATTCACCCCTCCACTTT.

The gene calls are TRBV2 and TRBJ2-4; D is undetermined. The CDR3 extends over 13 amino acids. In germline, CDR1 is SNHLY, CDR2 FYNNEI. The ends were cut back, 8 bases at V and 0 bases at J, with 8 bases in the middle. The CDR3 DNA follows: TGTGCCAGCTTGGACGGAGCCAAAAACATTCAGTACTTC. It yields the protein CASLDGAKNIQYF.

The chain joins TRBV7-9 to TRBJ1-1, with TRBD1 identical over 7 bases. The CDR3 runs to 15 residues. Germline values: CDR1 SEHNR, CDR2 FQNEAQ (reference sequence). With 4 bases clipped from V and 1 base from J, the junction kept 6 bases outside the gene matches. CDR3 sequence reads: CASSWDSTSNTEAFF. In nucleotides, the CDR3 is TGTGCCAGCAGCTGGGACAGCACTTCGAACACTGAAGCTTTCTTT.

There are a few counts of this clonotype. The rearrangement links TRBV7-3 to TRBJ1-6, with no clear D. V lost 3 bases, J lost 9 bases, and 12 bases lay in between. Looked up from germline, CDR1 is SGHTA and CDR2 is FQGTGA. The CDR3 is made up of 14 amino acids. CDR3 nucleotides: TGTGCCAGCAGCTTGGGTCCGGGCAGTTCACCCCTCCACTTT. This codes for CASSLGPGSSPLHF.

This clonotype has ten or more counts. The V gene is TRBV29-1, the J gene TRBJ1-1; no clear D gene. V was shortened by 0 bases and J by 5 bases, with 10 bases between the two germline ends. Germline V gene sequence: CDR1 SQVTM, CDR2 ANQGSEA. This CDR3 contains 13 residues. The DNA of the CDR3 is TGCAGCGTTGAAGATGGCCCGGGGACTGAAGCTTTCTTT. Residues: CSVEDGPGTEAFF.

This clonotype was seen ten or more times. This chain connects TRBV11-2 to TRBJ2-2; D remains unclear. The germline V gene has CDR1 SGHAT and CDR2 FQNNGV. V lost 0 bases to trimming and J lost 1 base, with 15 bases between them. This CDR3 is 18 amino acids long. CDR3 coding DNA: TGTGCCAGCAGCTTAGATCTTCGGCCAGCAGGGAACACCGGGGAGCTGTTTTTT. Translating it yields CASSLDLRPAGNTGELFF.

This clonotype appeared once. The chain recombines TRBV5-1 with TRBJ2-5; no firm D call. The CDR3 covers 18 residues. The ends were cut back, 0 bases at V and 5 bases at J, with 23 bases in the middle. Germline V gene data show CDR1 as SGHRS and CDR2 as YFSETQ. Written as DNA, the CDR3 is TGCGCCAGCAGCTTGGTAGTCGCGGCGGAAACTAATTGGGAGACCCAGTACTTC. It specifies CASSLVVAAETNWETQYF.

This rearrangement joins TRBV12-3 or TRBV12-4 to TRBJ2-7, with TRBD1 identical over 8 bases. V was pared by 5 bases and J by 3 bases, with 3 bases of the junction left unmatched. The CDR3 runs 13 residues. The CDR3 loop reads CASSKTGVYEQYF. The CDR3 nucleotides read TGTGCCAGCAGTAAGACAGGGGTCTACGAGCAGTACTTC.

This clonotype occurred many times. In nucleotides, the CDR3 is TGTGCCAGTGCTCTAGGGGGAGTCTACGAGCAGTACTTC. Its translation: CASALGGVYEQYF. V and J are TRBV19 and TRBJ2-7, with a tentative D call TRBD1 (6 bases). The V end lost 8 bases, the J end lost 3 bases, and 14 bases lay between the germline ends. This CDR3 has 13 residues. Germline V gene lookup returns CDR1 LNHDA and CDR2 SQIVND (reference sequence).

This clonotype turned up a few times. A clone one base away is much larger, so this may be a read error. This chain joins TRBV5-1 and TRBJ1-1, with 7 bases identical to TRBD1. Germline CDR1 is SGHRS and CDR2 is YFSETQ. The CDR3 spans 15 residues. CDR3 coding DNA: TGCGCCAGCAGCCCGCAACAGGGGATGAACACTGAAACTTTCTTT. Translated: CASSPQQGMNTETFF.

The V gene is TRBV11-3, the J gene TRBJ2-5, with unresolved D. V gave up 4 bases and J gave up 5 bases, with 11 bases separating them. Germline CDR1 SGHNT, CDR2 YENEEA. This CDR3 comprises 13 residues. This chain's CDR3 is CASSSITEETQYF. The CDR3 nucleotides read TGTGCCAGCAGCTCGATAACCGAGGAGACCCAGTACTTC.

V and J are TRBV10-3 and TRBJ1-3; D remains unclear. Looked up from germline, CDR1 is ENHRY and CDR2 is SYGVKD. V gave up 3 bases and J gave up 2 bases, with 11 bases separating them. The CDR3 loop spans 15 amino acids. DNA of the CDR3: TGTGCCATCAGTGACGTTGGGCTAGCTGGAAACACCATATATTTT. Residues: CAISDVGLAGNTIYF.

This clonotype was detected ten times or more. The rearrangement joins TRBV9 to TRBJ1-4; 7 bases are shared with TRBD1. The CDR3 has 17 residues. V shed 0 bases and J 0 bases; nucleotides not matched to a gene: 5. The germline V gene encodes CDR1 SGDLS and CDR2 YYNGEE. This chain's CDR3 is CASSVGRGRATNEKLFF. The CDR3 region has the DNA TGTGCCAGCAGCGTAGGTAGGGGGCGGGCAACTAATGAAAAACTGTTTTTT. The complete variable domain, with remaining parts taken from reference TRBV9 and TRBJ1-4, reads DSGVTQTPKHLITATGQRVTLRCSPRSGDLSVYWYQQSLDQGLQFLIQYYNGEERAKGNILERFSAQQFPDLHSELNLSSLELGDSALYFCASSVGRGRATNEKLFFGSGTQLSVL.

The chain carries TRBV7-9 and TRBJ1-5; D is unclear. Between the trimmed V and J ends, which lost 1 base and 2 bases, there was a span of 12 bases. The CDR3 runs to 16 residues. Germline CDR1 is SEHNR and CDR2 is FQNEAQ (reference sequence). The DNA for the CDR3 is TGTGCCAGCAGCTTAGGGCGGGGTTTTGGCAATCAGCCCCAGCATTTT. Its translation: CASSLGRGFGNQPQHF.

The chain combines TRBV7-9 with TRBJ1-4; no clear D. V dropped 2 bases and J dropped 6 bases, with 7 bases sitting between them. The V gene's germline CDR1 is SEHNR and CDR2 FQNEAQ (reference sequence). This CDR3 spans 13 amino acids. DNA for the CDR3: TGTGCCAGCAGCTTAACCCCGTATGAAAAACTGTTTTTT. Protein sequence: CASSLTPYEKLFF.

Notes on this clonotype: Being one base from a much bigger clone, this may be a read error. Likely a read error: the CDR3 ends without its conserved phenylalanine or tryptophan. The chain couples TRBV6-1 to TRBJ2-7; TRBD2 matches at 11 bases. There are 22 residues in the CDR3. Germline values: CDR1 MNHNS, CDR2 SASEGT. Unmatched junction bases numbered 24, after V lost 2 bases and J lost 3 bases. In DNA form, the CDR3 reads TGTGCCAGCAGTGAACGTGGGGATAGCGGGGGGGAGATTGGTCACTGGGGCTACGAGCAGTACTCC. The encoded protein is CASSERGDSGGEIGHWGYEQYS.

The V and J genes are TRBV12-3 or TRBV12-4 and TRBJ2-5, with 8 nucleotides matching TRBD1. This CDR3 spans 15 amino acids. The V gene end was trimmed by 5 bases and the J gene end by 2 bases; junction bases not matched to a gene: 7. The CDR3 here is CASSPRQGNQETQYF. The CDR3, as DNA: TGTGCCAGCAGTCCCCGACAGGGGAATCAAGAGACCCAGTACTTC.

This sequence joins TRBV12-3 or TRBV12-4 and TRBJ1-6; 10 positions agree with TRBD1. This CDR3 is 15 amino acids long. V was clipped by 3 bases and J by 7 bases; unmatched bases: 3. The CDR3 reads CASSFSGQGNSPLHF. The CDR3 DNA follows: TGTGCCAGCAGTTTTTCGGGACAGGGGAATTCACCCCTCCACTTT.

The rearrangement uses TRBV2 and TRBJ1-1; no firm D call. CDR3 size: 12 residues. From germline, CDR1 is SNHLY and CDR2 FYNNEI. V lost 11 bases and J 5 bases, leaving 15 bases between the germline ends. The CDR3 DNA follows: TGTGCCTCTCCCAAGGGTGGGACTGAAGCTTTCTTT. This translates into CASPKGGTEAFF.

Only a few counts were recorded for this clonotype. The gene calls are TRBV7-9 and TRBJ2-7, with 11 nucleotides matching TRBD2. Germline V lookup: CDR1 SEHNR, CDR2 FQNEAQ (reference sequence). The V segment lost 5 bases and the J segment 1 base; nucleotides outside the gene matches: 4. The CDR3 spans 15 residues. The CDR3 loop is CASSHGTSGSYEQYF. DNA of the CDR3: TGTGCCAGCAGCCACGGGACTAGCGGATCCTACGAGCAGTACTTC.

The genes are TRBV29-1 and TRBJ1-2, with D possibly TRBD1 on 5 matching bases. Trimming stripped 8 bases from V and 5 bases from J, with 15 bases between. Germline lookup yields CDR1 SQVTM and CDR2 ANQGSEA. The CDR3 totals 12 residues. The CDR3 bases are TGCAGCACCAGTACAGGACCATATGGCTACACCTTC. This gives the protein CSTSTGPYGYTF.

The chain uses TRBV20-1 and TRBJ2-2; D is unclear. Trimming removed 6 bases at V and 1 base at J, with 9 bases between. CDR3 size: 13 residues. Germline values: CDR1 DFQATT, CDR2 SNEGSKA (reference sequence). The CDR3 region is CSATNRNTGELFF. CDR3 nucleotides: TGCAGTGCAACTAACAGGAACACCGGGGAGCTGTTTTTT.

CDR3 in amino acids: CATSTTEGPGKPQHF. The CDR3 DNA follows: TGTGCCACCAGCACAACGGAGGGTCCTGGTAAGCCCCAGCATTTT. The rearrangement uses TRBV15 and TRBJ1-5; D not certain. The V end was cut by 4 bases, the J end by 8 bases, with 18 bases between. This CDR3 spans 15 amino acids. Germline lookup yields CDR1 LNHNV and CDR2 YYDKDF (reference sequence). Filled out from reference TRBV15 and TRBJ1-5, the complete variable domain reads DAMVIQNPRYQVTQFGKPVTLSCSQTLNHNVMYWYQQKSSQAPKLLFHYYDKDFNNEADTPDNFQSRRPNTSFCFLDIRSPGLGDTAMYLCATSTTEGPGKPQHFGDGTRLSIL.

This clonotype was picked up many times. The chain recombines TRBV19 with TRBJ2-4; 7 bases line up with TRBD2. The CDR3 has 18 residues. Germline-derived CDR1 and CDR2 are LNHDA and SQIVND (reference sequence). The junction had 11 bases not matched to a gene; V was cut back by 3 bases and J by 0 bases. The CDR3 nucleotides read TGTGCCAGTAGTATGCGGGGGTGGGAGGCGCTAGCCAAAAACATTCAGTACTTC. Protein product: CASSMRGWEALAKNIQYF.

The CDR3 DNA follows: TGCAGTGCTAGGCGACAGGGAACAGGTTCCAAAAACATTCAGTACTTC. It codes for CSARRQGTGSKNIQYF. The chain uses TRBV20-1 and TRBJ2-4; TRBD1 aligns across 7 bases. Germline loops: CDR1 DFQATT, CDR2 SNEGSKA (reference sequence). The CDR3 loop spans 16 amino acids. Trimming took 3 bases from V and 2 from J; bases not matched to a gene: 10.

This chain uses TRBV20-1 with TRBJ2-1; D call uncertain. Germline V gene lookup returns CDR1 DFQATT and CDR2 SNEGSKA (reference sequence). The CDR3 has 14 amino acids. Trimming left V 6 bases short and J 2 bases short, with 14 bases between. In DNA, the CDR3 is TGCAGTGCCCATGGAGCGACGACCTACAATGAGCAGTTCTTC. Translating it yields CSAHGATTYNEQFF.

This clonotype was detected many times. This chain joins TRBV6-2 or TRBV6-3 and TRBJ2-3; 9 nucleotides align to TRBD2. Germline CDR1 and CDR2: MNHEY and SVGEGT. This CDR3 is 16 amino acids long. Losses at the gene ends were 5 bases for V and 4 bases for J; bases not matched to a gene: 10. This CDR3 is CASSLWGAGGSDTQYF. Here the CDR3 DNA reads TGTGCCAGCAGTCTCTGGGGAGCGGGGGGTTCAGATACGCAGTATTTT.